Presented here are 30 T cell receptor beta chains from one specimen sequenced in a study of response to subunit inactivated influenza vaccine. TCRdb called the RT-PCR reads again in MiXCR, with one record for every CDR3 protein. The sample has 490,000 or so distinct CDR3 sequences; 6% to 9% are singletons. Here the sequenced sample was PBMCs from blood, taken around 2 years after vaccination. The receptor set was obtained from a man between 50 and 69 years old who received an inactivated influenza vaccine.

In this sample, this clonotype turned up many times. The gene calls are TRBV3-1 and TRBJ1-2; D is unclear. The CDR3 runs 12 residues. Germline V gene lookup returns CDR1 LGHDT and CDR2 YNNKEL (reference sequence). Trimming took 3 bases from V and 7 from J, leaving 9 bases between them. DNA of the CDR3: TGTGCCAGCAGCCAGCTCTCCGGTGGCTACACCTTC. It codes for CASSQLSGGYTF.

This clonotype was recorded once. V usage is TRBV2 and J usage is TRBJ2-5; D ambiguous. Trimming shortened V by 9 bases and J by 4 bases, and 6 bases separated the two germline ends. The length of the CDR3 is 10 residues. Germline V gene data show CDR1 as SNHLY and CDR2 as FYNNEI. CDR3 in amino acids: CARGAETQYF. The CDR3 DNA reads TGTGCCAGGGGTGCAGAGACCCAGTACTTC.

The chain recombines TRBV20-1 with TRBJ2-1; 9 nucleotides agree with TRBD2. The junction had 12 bases not matched to a gene; V was cut back by 6 bases and J by 6 bases. This CDR3 has 15 amino acids. From germline, CDR1 is DFQATT and CDR2 SNEGSKA (reference sequence). CDR3 bases: TGCAGTGCCTCTGTCCTAGCGGGAATGGGCAATGAGCAGTTCTTC. Protein: CSASVLAGMGNEQFF.

In its sample, this clonotype was seen a few times. The chain links TRBV29-1 to TRBJ1-1; no definite D call. The CDR3 spans 13 residues. Trimming removed 6 bases at V and 2 bases at J, with 13 bases between. The germline V gene encodes CDR1 SQVTM and CDR2 ANQGSEA. CDR3 residues: CSVFTTSNTEAFF. The CDR3 DNA reads TGCAGCGTCTTCACCACCAGTAACACTGAAGCTTTCTTT. Full variable domain (rest looked up from reference TRBV29-1 and TRBJ1-1): SAVISQKPSRDICQRGTSLTIQCQVDSQVTMMFWYRQQPGQSLTLIATANQGSEATYESGFVIDKFPISRPNLTFSTLTVSNMSPEDSSIYLCSVFTTSNTEAFFGQGTRLTVV.

The genes are TRBV6-2 or TRBV6-3 and TRBJ2-2; tentatively, D is TRBD2 (5 bases). This CDR3 contains 14 residues. The germline gives CDR1 MNHEY, CDR2 SVGEGT. The V gene lost 4 bases and the J gene lost 1 base, with 7 bases spanning the gap. CDR3 coding DNA: TGTGCCAGCAGTTCTCGGGGGAACACCGGGGAGCTGTTTTTT. This sequence encodes CASSSRGNTGELFF.

About this clonotype itself: A read error may account for a junction end that differs from germline. The J gene is TRBJ2-3, the V gene TRBV20-1, with 12 bases identical to TRBD2. This CDR3 has 13 residues. Germline CDR1 reads DFQATT; CDR2 reads SNEGSKA (reference sequence). DNA for the CDR3: TGCGGTGCTACTAGCGGGGGGACAGATACGCAGTATTTT. The encoded protein is CGATSGGTDTQYF.

The chain couples TRBV4-2 to TRBJ1-5; 9 bases fit TRBD1. The CDR3 runs to 15 residues. Germline V CDR1 and CDR2: LGHNA, YNFKEQ. V dropped 4 bases and J dropped 7; count of bases not matched to a gene: 8. CDR3 coding DNA: TGTGCCAGCAGCCGGGACAGGGAAGCGAGACAGCCCCAGCATTTT. It codes for CASSRDREARQPQHF.

In this sample, this clonotype turned up many times. This chain connects TRBV20-1 to TRBJ1-1; D perhaps matches TRBD1 (6 bases). V lost 5 bases to trimming and J lost 2 bases, with 15 bases between them. The CDR3 has 14 residues. Germline values: CDR1 DFQATT, CDR2 SNEGSKA (reference sequence). The CDR3 DNA reads as TGCAGTGCTGCCCCCGGGACACTAAACACTGAAGCTTTCTTT. Translated, it gives CSAAPGTLNTEAFF.

V usage is TRBV7-2 and J usage is TRBJ1-2; D call uncertain. V was pared by 3 bases and J by 8 bases, with 10 bases between. This CDR3 comprises 12 residues. Germline-derived CDR1 and CDR2 are SGHTA and FQGNSA. CDR3 sequence: CASSFGVGGYTF. Here the CDR3 DNA reads TGTGCCAGCAGCTTCGGCGTGGGGGGCTACACCTTC. Drawing the rest from reference TRBV7-2 and TRBJ1-2, the complete variable domain is GAGVSQSPSNKVTEKGKDVELRCDPISGHTALYWYRQSLGQGLEFLIYFQGNSAPDKSGLPSDRFSAERTGGSVSTLTIQRTQQEDSAVYLCASSFGVGGYTFGSGTRLTVV.

There are many counts of this clonotype. The rearrangement uses TRBV6-1 and TRBJ2-5, with a tentative D call TRBD2 (6 bases). Germline CDR1 reads MNHNS; CDR2 reads SASEGT. This CDR3 has 12 amino acids. With 6 bases removed from V and 3 bases from J, the gap between germline ends came to 8 bases. For the CDR3, the DNA is TGTGCCAGCAGGAGGAGGGAAGAGACCCAGTACTTC. Its translation is CASRRREETQYF.

This clonotype was counted many times. V usage is TRBV11-2 and J usage is TRBJ2-2; D remains ambiguous. Between the trimmed V and J ends, which lost 3 bases and 6 bases, there was a span of 11 bases. Germline V gives CDR1 SGHAT, CDR2 FQNNGV. The CDR3 has 14 amino acids. DNA of the CDR3: TGTGCCAGCAGCTTTTGGTTAGAACCCGGGGAGCTGTTTTTT. It yields the protein CASSFWLEPGELFF. The full variable domain, in which reference TRBV11-2 and TRBJ2-2 provide the parts outside the CDR3, is EAGVAQSPRYKIIEKRQSVAFWCNPISGHATLYWYQQILGQGPKLLIQFQNNGVVDDSQLPKDRFSAERLKGVDSTLKIQPAKLEDSAVYLCASSFWLEPGELFFGEGSRLTVL.

J is TRBJ2-5 and V is TRBV7-2, with 7 bases that match TRBD1. The CDR3 consists of 14 residues. V was pared by 5 bases and J by 5 bases, with 8 bases of the junction left unmatched. Germline CDR1 and CDR2: SGHTA and FQGNSA. The CDR3 bases are TGTGCCAGCAGCCCACAGGGGAGTGGTGAGACCCAGTACTTC. Amino acid sequence: CASSPQGSGETQYF.

This clonotype was seen only a few times. The chain uses TRBV19 and TRBJ1-5, with 7 bases that match TRBD1. Germline V gene sequence: CDR1 LNHDA, CDR2 SQIVND (reference sequence). The ends lost 6 bases at V and 7 bases at J; junction bases unmatched: 9. This CDR3 is 14 amino acids long. The CDR3, as DNA: TGTGCCAGTAGAGATTTGGGACAGTCCCAGCCCCAGCATTTT. Translated: CASRDLGQSQPQHF.

V and J are TRBV2 and TRBJ2-1; TRBD1 might be the D (8 bases). Germline V gene lookup returns CDR1 SNHLY and CDR2 FYNNEI. The CDR3 loop spans 15 amino acids. Trimming took off 5 bases at V and 4 bases at J, with 15 bases between the two ends. CDR3 amino acids: CASSFLQGGYNEQFF. The CDR3 DNA reads TGTGCCAGCAGTTTTTTACAGGGGGGGTACAATGAGCAGTTCTTC.

This clonotype was detected only a few times. The chain couples TRBV5-1 to TRBJ2-2; 10 bases are shared with TRBD1. From germline, CDR1 is SGHRS and CDR2 YFSETQ. The J segment lost 5 bases and the V segment lost 2 bases, leaving 6 bases of the junction unmatched. CDR3 length: 16 residues. The CDR3 is CASSFGTGAGTGELFF. Written as DNA, the CDR3 is TGCGCCAGCAGCTTCGGGACAGGGGCTGGGACCGGGGAGCTGTTTTTT. The whole variable domain, filled in from reference TRBV5-1 and TRBJ2-2, reads KAGVTQTPRYLIKTRGQQVTLSCSPISGHRSVSWYQQTPGQGLQFLFEYFSETQRNKGNFPGRFSGRQFSNSRSEMNVSTLELGDSALYLCASSFGTGAGTGELFFGEGSRLTVL.

The genes are TRBV4-2 and TRBJ2-7; D is uncertain. The V end was cut by 0 bases, the J end by 3 bases, with 12 bases between. Germline lookup yields CDR1 LGHNA and CDR2 YNFKEQ. The length of the CDR3 is 15 residues. Here the CDR3 DNA reads TGTGCCAGCAGCCAAGATGGAGCTTTGGACTACGAGCAGTACTTC. Translation: CASSQDGALDYEQYF.

This clonotype occurred a few times. The V call is TRBV5-1, the J call TRBJ2-1; D perhaps matches TRBD2 (5 bases). The CDR3 covers 15 residues. V lost 0 bases, J lost 7 bases, and 14 bases lay in between. From germline, CDR1 is SGHRS and CDR2 YFSETQ. CDR3 residues: CASSLGTPTVNEQFF. CDR3 in DNA: TGCGCCAGCAGCTTGGGGACTCCGACCGTTAATGAGCAGTTCTTC.

This clonotype was counted at least ten times. The gene calls are TRBV28 and TRBJ1-2; 7 nucleotides line up with TRBD1. The germline gives CDR1 MDHEN, CDR2 SYDVKM. V was clipped by 5 bases and J by 5 bases; unmatched bases: 2. This CDR3 comprises 12 residues. CDR3 sequence: CASSQQGYGYTF. In DNA, the CDR3 is TGTGCCAGCAGTCAACAGGGGTATGGCTACACCTTC.

This clonotype has a count of ten or more. The chain is built from TRBV29-1 and TRBJ2-2, with TRBD2 matching over 8 bases. CDR3 length: 16 residues. Germline CDR1 and CDR2: SQVTM and ANQGSEA. V dropped 7 bases and J dropped 0; count of bases not matched to a gene: 10. In DNA, the CDR3 is TGCAGCGCTGAGTCCGCGGGAGGCTCGAACACCGGGGAGCTGTTTTTT. This codes for CSAESAGGSNTGELFF.

The genes are TRBV4-1 and TRBJ1-1, with TRBD1 identical over 8 bases. V was clipped by 4 bases and J by 0 bases; unmatched bases: 4. The CDR3 length is 15 residues. Germline CDR1 reads MGHRA; CDR2 reads YSYEKL. CDR3 protein: CASSLTGQVNTEAFF. The CDR3 DNA is TGCGCCAGCAGCCTGACGGGACAGGTGAACACTGAAGCTTTCTTT.

This clonotype came up many times. In DNA, the CDR3 is TGTGCCAGCAGTGGGGACAGGACTTTACAAAGTCCCGGCTACACCTTC. Translation gives CASSGDRTLQSPGYTF. This chain joins TRBV28 and TRBJ1-2; TRBD1 aligns across 8 bases. V was pared by 5 bases and J by 8 bases, with 16 bases of the junction left unmatched. This CDR3 contains 16 residues. Germline CDR1 MDHEN, CDR2 SYDVKM.

This chain connects TRBV29-1 to TRBJ2-6; 8 bases map to TRBD1. The germline CDR1 and CDR2 sequences are SQVTM and ANQGSEA. The CDR3 has 14 amino acids. V trimming: 3 bases; J trimming: 4 bases; junction bases outside the gene matches: 2. CDR3 loop: CSVETGVGANVLTF. Written as DNA, the CDR3 is TGCAGCGTTGAGACAGGGGTCGGGGCCAACGTCCTGACTTTC.

This clonotype was recorded many times. V and J are TRBV20-1 and TRBJ2-7; TRBD1 might be the D (6 bases). The CDR3 has 14 amino acids. V gave up 5 bases and J gave up 7 bases, with 21 bases separating them. Germline-derived CDR1 and CDR2 are DFQATT and SNEGSKA (reference sequence). This CDR3 reads CSAPQTGGAKEQYF. The CDR3 nucleotides read TGCAGTGCTCCCCAGACAGGAGGTGCAAAAGAGCAGTACTTC.

V usage is TRBV20-1 and J usage is TRBJ2-3; 8 bases are a match to TRBD1. CDR3 length: 14 amino acids. Germline V gene lookup returns CDR1 DFQATT and CDR2 SNEGSKA (reference sequence). J lost 2 bases, V lost 6 bases, and 7 bases had no gene match. CDR3 residues: CSARTGTVTDTQYF. DNA for the CDR3: TGCAGTGCCAGGACAGGGACAGTCACAGATACGCAGTATTTT.

The chain joins TRBV27 to TRBJ2-3; the D gene is possibly TRBD1 (5 bases). The CDR3 consists of 14 residues. V lost 5 bases, J lost 4 bases, and 13 bases lay in between. Germline values: CDR1 MNHEY, CDR2 SMNVEV (reference sequence). The CDR3 sequence: CASSSRVFSDTQYF. CDR3 nucleotides: TGTGCCAGCAGTAGCAGGGTTTTTTCAGATACGCAGTATTTT.

Turning to this clonotype: A much larger clone is a single base away; this may be a read error. V usage is TRBV4-1 and J usage is TRBJ1-1; D not resolved. Per the germline V gene, CDR1 is MGHRA and CDR2 is YSYEKL. The CDR3 loop spans 14 amino acids. The CDR3, as DNA: TGCGCCTGCAGCCAAGATCGACAGAACACTGAAGCTTTCTTT. This translates into CACSQDRQNTEAFF.

This clonotype was seen a handful of times. V usage is TRBV27 and J usage is TRBJ2-6; 9 nucleotides match TRBD2. Germline assignment: CDR1 MNHEY and CDR2 SMNVEV (reference sequence). The CDR3 covers 19 residues. With V trimmed by 1 base and J by 0 bases, 7 bases remained unmatched. The CDR3 DNA reads as TGTGCCAGCAGTTTATTAGGCGGGAGGGTCACCTCTGGGGCCAACGTCCTGACTTTC. This sequence encodes CASSLLGGRVTSGANVLTF.

V gene TRBV10-3 combines with J gene TRBJ1-1, with TRBD1 matching 8 bases. CDR3 length equals 15 residues. V shed 2 bases and J 6 bases; nucleotides not matched to a gene: 8. Per germline, CDR1 ENHRY and CDR2 SYGVKD. The CDR3 DNA reads as TGTGCCATCAGTGAGAGATTGGGACAGGACGCTGAAGCTTTCTTT. Protein sequence: CAISERLGQDAEAFF.

This clonotype showed up just a few times. This chain joins TRBV4-2 and TRBJ1-5; tentative D call: TRBD1 (5 bases). This CDR3 has 16 amino acids. The V gene's germline CDR1 is LGHNA and CDR2 YNFKEQ. Trimming stripped 0 bases from V and 5 bases from J, with 14 bases between. The CDR3 sequence is CASSQDRGRDDQPQHF. The CDR3 coding sequence is TGTGCCAGCAGCCAAGATCGAGGCAGGGATGATCAGCCCCAGCATTTT.

The genes are TRBV12-3 or TRBV12-4 and TRBJ1-5, with a weak D call TRBD1 (6 bases). The CDR3 is 18 residues long. The V and J ends lost 0 bases and 2 bases respectively, with 17 bases between them. CDR3 amino acids: CASSLALGGPEGNQPQHF. Here the CDR3 DNA reads TGTGCCAGCAGTTTAGCGCTGGGGGGGCCGGAGGGCAATCAGCCCCAGCATTTT.